This passage covers 18 T cell receptor beta chains from one sample sequenced in a study of cytomegalovirus exposure and HLA in healthy donors. PCR primers comprised 60 Vbeta and 13 Jbeta primers. Assay: immunoSEQ multiplex PCR; the TCRdb copy retains only in-frame clones and omits some. The profile covers 200,000 to 250,000 clones, with about 80% appearing a single time and roughly 0.58% taken by the ten largest. Sequenced: PBMCs. These receptors were obtained from a middle-aged woman in good health and CMV-seronegative.

The V gene is TRBV5-5, the J gene TRBJ1-6; possible D gene TRBD1, 5 bases. The CDR3 loop spans 18 amino acids. V was cut by 0 bases and J by 10 bases, with 23 bases left in between. Germline V gene lookup returns CDR1 SGHKS and CDR2 YYEKEE (reference sequence). The CDR3 DNA reads TGTGCCAGCAGCTTGGTTTTTCAGTGGGGCCTACCCCACTCACCCCTCCACTTT. This codes for CASSLVFQWGLPHSPLHF.

The chain uses TRBV6-6 and TRBJ2-1; 8 nucleotides match TRBD2. The V and J ends lost 5 bases and 2 bases, in that order; junction bases with no gene match: 5. The length of the CDR3 is 15 residues. CDR1 is MNHNY, CDR2 SVGAGI, per germline (reference sequence). CDR3 nucleotide sequence: TGTGCCAGCAGTCGGGGGGGCCTAGCCTACAATGAGCAGTTCTTC. It is translated as CASSRGGLAYNEQFF.

V usage is TRBV19 and J usage is TRBJ2-7; 8 bases are shared with TRBD1. The CDR3 loop spans 13 amino acids. Trimming at V came to 3 bases and at J to 3 bases, leaving 1 base not matched to a gene. CDR1 and CDR2 from the germline V gene are LNHDA and SQIVND (reference sequence). CDR3 coding DNA: TGTGCCAGTAGTATTGGGACAGGCTACGAGCAGTACTTC. It encodes CASSIGTGYEQYF. Full variable domain (outside the CDR3, taken from reference TRBV19 and TRBJ2-7): DGGITQSPKYLFRKEGQNVTLSCEQNLNHDAMYWYRQDPGQGLRLIYYSQIVNDFQKGDIAEGYSVSREKKESFPLTVTSAQKNPTAFYLCASSIGTGYEQYFGPGTRLTVT.

The chain couples TRBV18 to TRBJ1-6; unclear D gene. CDR1 is KGHSH and CDR2 is LQKENI in the germline V gene. Deletions cut 0 bases from V and 7 bases from J, with 10 bases between. The CDR3 runs 15 residues. CDR3 coding DNA: TGTGCCAGCTCACCACCCAACAGAATCAATTCACCCCTCCACTTT. Amino acid sequence: CASSPPNRINSPLHF.

V usage is TRBV7-2 and J usage is TRBJ1-4; D is ambiguous. CDR3 length: 15 residues. V was trimmed by 2 bases and J by 0 bases, leaving 7 bases between them. Germline CDR1 is SGHTA and CDR2 is FQGNSA. CDR3 residues: CASSLSRSTNEKLFF. The CDR3 nucleotides read TGTGCCAGCAGCTTATCTAGGTCAACTAATGAAAAACTGTTTTTT.

The chain links TRBV6-1 to TRBJ1-1; D possibly corresponds to TRBD1 (5 bases). This CDR3 comprises 13 residues. Trimming took 10 bases from V and 3 from J, leaving 15 bases between them. The germline V gene has CDR1 MNHNS and CDR2 SASEGT. The CDR3 loop reads CAIERQSYTEAFF. The CDR3 DNA sequence: TGTGCCATAGAAAGACAGTCCTACACTGAAGCTTTCTTT.

V usage is TRBV10-1 and J usage is TRBJ2-3; D not resolved. V was shortened by 3 bases and J by 3 bases, with 10 bases between the two germline ends. CDR3 length equals 14 residues. The germline gives CDR1 WNHNN, CDR2 SYGVQD (reference sequence). CDR3 nucleotide sequence: TGCGCCAGCAGTGATCGGTATTTTACAGATACGCAGTATTTT. Residues: CASSDRYFTDTQYF.

V usage is TRBV4-2 and J usage is TRBJ1-1; D is unclear. V shed 4 bases and J shed 1 base, with 7 bases lying between them. CDR1 and CDR2 from the germline V gene are LGHNA and YNFKEQ. The CDR3 is 13 amino acids. CDR3 DNA: TGTGCCAGCAGCCTCACAGCGAACACTGAAGCTTTCTTT. Translating it yields CASSLTANTEAFF.

The chain recombines TRBV6-5 with TRBJ1-1; 7 nucleotides match TRBD1. Per germline, CDR1 MNHEY and CDR2 SVGAGI. J lost 1 base, V lost 2 bases, and 1 base had no gene match. The CDR3 sequence is 14 residues long. CDR3 protein: CASSYRTGNTEAFF. CDR3 nucleotide sequence: TGTGCCAGCAGTTACCGGACAGGGAACACTGAAGCTTTCTTT.

This clone has more than one count but fewer than ten. V and J are TRBV7-6 and TRBJ1-2; TRBD1 matches 10 bases. This CDR3 region has 16 residues. CDR1 and CDR2 (germline): SGHVS, FNYEAQ. J lost 8 bases, V lost 2 bases, and 11 bases had no gene match. CDR3 DNA: TGTGCCAGCAGCTTAAGCCCGCGACAGGGGGCAGGGGGCTACACCTTC. It encodes CASSLSPRQGAGGYTF. The variable domain in full, with the rest retrieved from reference TRBV7-6 and TRBJ1-2, is GAGVSQSPRYKVTKRGQDVALRCDPISGHVSLYWYRQALGQGPEFLTYFNYEAQQDKSGLPNDRFSAERPEGSISTLTIQRTEQRDSAMYRCASSLSPRQGAGGYTFGSGTRLTVV.

The rearrangement links TRBV28 to TRBJ1-4, with 7 positions matching TRBD1. CDR1 is MDHEN and CDR2 is SYDVKM in the germline V gene. The CDR3 is made up of 14 amino acids. V lost 7 bases to trimming and J lost 5 bases; unmatched junction nucleotides: 7. The CDR3 DNA sequence: TGTGCCAGCACTGGGACAGTTCCCAATGAAAAACTGTTTTTT. Encoded protein: CASTGTVPNEKLFF.

This chain joins TRBV9 and TRBJ1-2; maybe TRBD1 (5 bases). The V end lost 1 base, the J end lost 2 bases, and 6 bases lay between the germline ends. This CDR3 contains 13 residues. Looked up from germline, CDR1 is SGDLS and CDR2 is YYNGEE. Here the CDR3 reads CASSVQGNYGYTF. The DNA for the CDR3 is TGTGCCAGCAGCGTACAGGGAAACTATGGCTACACCTTC.

The chain carries TRBV9 and TRBJ1-3; possible D gene TRBD1, 5 bases. The CDR3 runs 14 residues. The germline V gene encodes CDR1 SGDLS and CDR2 YYNGEE. Trimming removed 0 bases at V and 4 bases at J, with 8 bases between. CDR3: CASSVDPGGNTIYF. The CDR3 DNA reads as TGTGCCAGCAGCGTAGACCCAGGGGGAAACACCATATATTTT.

The chain joins TRBV2 to TRBJ2-5; the D gene is possibly TRBD2 (6 bases). Per the germline V gene, CDR1 is SNHLY and CDR2 is FYNNEI. This CDR3 is 17 amino acids long. V lost 3 bases to trimming and J lost 0 bases, with 17 bases between them. DNA of the CDR3: TGTGCCAGCAGTGATCCTTTCTCGGGGGAAAACCAAGAGACCCAGTACTTC. Protein sequence: CASSDPFSGENQETQYF.

The chain has TRBV10-3 and TRBJ1-2; 8 positions agree with TRBD1. The germline V gene encodes CDR1 ENHRY and CDR2 SYGVKD. V lost 6 bases to trimming and J lost 6 bases; unmatched junction nucleotides: 12. The CDR3 has 15 amino acids. CDR3 region: CAIRTGVEGIDGYTF. In nucleotides, the CDR3 is TGTGCCATCAGGACAGGGGTAGAGGGAATAGATGGCTACACCTTC.

The V gene is TRBV27, the J gene TRBJ2-7, with 7 positions matching TRBD1. The junction had 4 bases not matched to a gene; V was cut back by 5 bases and J by 6 bases. Germline values: CDR1 MNHEY, CDR2 SMNVEV (reference sequence). CDR3 length: 12 residues. This CDR3 is CASSKGQFEQYF. CDR3 in DNA: TGTGCCAGCAGTAAGGGACAGTTCGAGCAGTACTTC.

The rearrangement joins TRBV30 to TRBJ2-3; 8 nucleotides align to TRBD1. V was pared by 2 bases and J by 5 bases, with 9 bases of the junction left unmatched. In germline, CDR1 is GTSNPN, CDR2 SVGIG (reference sequence). The CDR3 runs to 15 residues. The CDR3 DNA sequence: TGTGCCTGGAGTTTGGGGCAGGGGGCGGAAGATACGCAGTATTTT. This encodes CAWSLGQGAEDTQYF.

V gene TRBV5-1 combines with J gene TRBJ1-1; D is uncertain. Germline V CDR1 and CDR2: SGHRS, YFSETQ. The CDR3 consists of 15 residues. The V end was cut by 0 bases, the J end by 6 bases, with 15 bases between. This chain's CDR3 is CASSLVGPTSAEAFF. DNA for the CDR3: TGCGCCAGCAGCTTGGTGGGCCCAACTTCCGCTGAAGCTTTCTTT. Based on the CDR3 plus reference TRBV5-1 and TRBJ1-1, the full variable domain is KAGVTQTPRYLIKTRGQQVTLSCSPISGHRSVSWYQQTPGQGLQFLFEYFSETQRNKGNFPGRFSGRQFSNSRSEMNVSTLELGDSALYLCASSLVGPTSAEAFFGQGTRLTVV.